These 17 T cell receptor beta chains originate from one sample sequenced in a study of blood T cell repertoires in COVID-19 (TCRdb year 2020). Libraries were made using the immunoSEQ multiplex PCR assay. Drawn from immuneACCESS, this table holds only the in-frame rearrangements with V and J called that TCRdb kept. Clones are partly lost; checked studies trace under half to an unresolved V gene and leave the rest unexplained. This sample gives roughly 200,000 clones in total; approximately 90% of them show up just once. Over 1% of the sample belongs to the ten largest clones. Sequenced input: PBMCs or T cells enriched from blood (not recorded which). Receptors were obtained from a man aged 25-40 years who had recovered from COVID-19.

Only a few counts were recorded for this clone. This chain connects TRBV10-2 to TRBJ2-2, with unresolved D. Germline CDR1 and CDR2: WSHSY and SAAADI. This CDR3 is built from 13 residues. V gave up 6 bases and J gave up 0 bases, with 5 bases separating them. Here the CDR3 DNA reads TGCGCCAGCAGCCGCGCGAACACCGGGGAGCTGTTTTTT. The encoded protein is CASSRANTGELFF.

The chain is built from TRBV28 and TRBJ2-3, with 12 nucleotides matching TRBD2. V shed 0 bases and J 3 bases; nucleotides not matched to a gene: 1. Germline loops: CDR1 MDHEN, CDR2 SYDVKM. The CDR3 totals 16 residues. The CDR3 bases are TGTGCCAGCAGTTTATGGACTAGCGGGAGAACAGATACGCAGTATTTT. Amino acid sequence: CASSLWTSGRTDTQYF. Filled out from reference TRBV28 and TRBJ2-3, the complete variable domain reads DVKVTQSSRYLVKRTGEKVFLECVQDMDHENMFWYRQDPGLGLRLIYFSYDVKMKEKGDIPEGYSVSREKKERFSLILESASTNQTSMYLCASSLWTSGRTDTQYFGPGTRLTVL.

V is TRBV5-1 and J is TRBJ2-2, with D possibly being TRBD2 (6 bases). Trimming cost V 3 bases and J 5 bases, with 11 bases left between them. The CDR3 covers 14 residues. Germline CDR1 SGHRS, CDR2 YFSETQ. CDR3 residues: CASSSLGGTGELFF. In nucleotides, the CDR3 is TGCGCCAGCAGCTCCCTTGGGGGGACCGGGGAGCTGTTTTTT.

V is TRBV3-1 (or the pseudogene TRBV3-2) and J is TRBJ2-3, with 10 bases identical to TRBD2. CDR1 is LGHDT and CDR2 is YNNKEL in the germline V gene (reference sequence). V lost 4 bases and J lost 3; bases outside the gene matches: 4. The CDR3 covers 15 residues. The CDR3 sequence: CASSPSGSPTDTQYF. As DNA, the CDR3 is TGTGCCAGCAGCCCTAGCGGGAGTCCGACAGATACGCAGTATTTT.

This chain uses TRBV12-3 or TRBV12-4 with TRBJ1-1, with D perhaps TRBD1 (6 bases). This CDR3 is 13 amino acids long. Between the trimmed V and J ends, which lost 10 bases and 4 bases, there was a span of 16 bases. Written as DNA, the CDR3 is TGTGCCACCGAGGAAACAGGGCGCACTGAAGCTTTCTTT. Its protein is CATEETGRTEAFF.

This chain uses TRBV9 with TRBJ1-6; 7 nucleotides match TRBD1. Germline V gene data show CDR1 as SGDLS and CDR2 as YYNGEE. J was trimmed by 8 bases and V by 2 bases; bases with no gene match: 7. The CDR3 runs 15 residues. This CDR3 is CASSVSGTVDSPLHF. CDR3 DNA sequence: TGTGCCAGCAGCGTTTCCGGGACAGTGGATTCACCCCTCCACTTT.

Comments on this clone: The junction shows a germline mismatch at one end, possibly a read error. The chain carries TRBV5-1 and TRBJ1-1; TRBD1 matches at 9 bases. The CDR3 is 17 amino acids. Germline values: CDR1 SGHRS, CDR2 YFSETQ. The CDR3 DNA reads TGCGCCAGCAGCTCCTTACGGACAGGGGTCGGGAACGCTGAAGCTTTCTTT. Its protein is CASSSLRTGVGNAEAFF.

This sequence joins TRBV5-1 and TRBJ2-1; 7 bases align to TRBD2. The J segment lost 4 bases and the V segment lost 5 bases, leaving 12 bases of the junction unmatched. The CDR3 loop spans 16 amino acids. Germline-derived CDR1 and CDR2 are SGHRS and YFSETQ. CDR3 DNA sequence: TGCGCCAGCAGGGGGGGTTCAGCGGGGTCTTACAATGAGCAGTTCTTC. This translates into CASRGGSAGSYNEQFF.

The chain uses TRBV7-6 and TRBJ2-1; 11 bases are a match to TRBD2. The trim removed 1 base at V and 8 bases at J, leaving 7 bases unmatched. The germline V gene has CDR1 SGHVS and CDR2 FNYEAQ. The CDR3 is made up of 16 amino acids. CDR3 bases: TGTGCCAGCAGCTTAGGGGCTAGCGGGGGGCTATATGAGCAGTTCTTC. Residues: CASSLGASGGLYEQFF.

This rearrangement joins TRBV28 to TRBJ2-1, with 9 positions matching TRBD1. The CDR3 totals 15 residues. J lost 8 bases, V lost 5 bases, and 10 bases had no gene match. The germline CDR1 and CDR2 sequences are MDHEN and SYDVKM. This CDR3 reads CASSQRTGATDEQFF. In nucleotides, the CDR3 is TGTGCCAGCAGTCAACGGACAGGGGCGACCGATGAGCAGTTCTTC.

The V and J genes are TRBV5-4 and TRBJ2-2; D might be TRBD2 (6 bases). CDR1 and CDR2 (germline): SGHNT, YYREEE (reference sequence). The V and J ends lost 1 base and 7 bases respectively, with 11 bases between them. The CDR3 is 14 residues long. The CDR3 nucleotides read TGTGCCAGCAGCTTGCCGGGAGAGGGCGGGGAGCTGTTTTTT. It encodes CASSLPGEGGELFF.

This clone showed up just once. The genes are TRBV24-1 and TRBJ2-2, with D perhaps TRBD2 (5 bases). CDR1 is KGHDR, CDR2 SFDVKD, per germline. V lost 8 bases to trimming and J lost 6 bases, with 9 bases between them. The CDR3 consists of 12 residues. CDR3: CATKDGAGELFF. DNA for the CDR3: TGTGCCACCAAGGACGGGGCCGGGGAGCTGTTTTTT.

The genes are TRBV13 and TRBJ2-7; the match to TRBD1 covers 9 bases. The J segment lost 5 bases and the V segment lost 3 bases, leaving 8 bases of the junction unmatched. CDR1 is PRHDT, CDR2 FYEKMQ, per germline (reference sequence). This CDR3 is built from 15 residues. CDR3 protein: CASSLLGTGTDEQYF. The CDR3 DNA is TGTGCCAGCAGCTTGTTAGGGACAGGGACCGACGAGCAGTACTTC.

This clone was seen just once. CDR3 sequence: CASSGQGGDSPLHF. CDR3 coding DNA: TGTGCCAGCAGTGGACAGGGGGGCGATTCACCCCTCCACTTT. J is TRBJ1-6 and V is TRBV6-6; 10 positions match TRBD1. J gave up 8 bases and V 5 bases, and 3 bases lay outside the gene matches. The CDR3 is made up of 14 amino acids. In germline, CDR1 is MNHNY, CDR2 SVGAGI (reference sequence).

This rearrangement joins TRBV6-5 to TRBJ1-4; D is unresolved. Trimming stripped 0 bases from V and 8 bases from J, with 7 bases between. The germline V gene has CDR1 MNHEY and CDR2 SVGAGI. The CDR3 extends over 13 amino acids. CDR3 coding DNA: TGTGCCAGCAGTTACTCATTCGGGGAAAAACTGTTTTTT. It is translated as CASSYSFGEKLFF.

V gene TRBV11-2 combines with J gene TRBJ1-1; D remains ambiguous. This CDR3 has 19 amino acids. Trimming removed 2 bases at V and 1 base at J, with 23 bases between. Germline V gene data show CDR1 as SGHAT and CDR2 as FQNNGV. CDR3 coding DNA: TGTGCCAGCAGCTTAAAATCGCTAGGAACATTTGCAGAGAACACTGAAGCTTTCTTT. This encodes CASSLKSLGTFAENTEAFF. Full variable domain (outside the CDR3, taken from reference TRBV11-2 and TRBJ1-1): EAGVAQSPRYKIIEKRQSVAFWCNPISGHATLYWYQQILGQGPKLLIQFQNNGVVDDSQLPKDRFSAERLKGVDSTLKIQPAKLEDSAVYLCASSLKSLGTFAENTEAFFGQGTRLTVV.

The CDR3 here is CASSYRTLTRAEAFF. In DNA, the CDR3 is TGTGCCAGCAGTTATCGGACCTTGACGAGGGCTGAAGCTTTCTTT. The chain couples TRBV6-5 to TRBJ1-1, with D uncertain. CDR1 and CDR2 from the germline V gene are MNHEY and SVGAGI. Deletions cut 3 bases from V and 6 bases from J, with 17 bases between. The CDR3 contains 15 residues.